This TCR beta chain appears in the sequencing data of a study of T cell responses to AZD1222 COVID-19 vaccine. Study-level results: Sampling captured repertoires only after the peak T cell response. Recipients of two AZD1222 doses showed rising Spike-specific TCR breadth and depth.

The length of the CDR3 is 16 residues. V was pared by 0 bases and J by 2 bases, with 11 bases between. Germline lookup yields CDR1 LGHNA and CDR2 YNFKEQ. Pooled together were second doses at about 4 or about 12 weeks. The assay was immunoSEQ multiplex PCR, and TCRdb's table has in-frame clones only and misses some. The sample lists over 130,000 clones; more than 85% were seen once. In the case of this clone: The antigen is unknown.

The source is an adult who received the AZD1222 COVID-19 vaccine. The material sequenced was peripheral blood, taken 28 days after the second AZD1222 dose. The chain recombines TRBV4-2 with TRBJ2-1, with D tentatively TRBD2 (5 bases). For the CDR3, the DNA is TGTGCCAGCAGCCAAGAGGAGGCCTTTACCTACAATGAGCAGTTCTTC. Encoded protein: CASSQEEAFTYNEQFF.